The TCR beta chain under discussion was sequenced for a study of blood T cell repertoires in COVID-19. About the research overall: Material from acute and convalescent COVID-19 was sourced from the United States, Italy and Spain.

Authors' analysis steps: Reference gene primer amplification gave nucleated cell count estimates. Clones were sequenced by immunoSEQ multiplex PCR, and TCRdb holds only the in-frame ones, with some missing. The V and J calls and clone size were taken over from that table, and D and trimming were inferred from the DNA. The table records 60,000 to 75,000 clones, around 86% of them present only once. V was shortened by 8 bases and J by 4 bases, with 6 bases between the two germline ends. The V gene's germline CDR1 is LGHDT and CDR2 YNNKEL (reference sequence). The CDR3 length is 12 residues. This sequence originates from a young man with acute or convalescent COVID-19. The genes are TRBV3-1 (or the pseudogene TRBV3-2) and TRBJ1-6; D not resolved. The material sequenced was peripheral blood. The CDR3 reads CASAGYNSPLHF. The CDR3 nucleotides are TGTGCCAGCGCGGGGTATAATTCACCCCTCCACTTT.